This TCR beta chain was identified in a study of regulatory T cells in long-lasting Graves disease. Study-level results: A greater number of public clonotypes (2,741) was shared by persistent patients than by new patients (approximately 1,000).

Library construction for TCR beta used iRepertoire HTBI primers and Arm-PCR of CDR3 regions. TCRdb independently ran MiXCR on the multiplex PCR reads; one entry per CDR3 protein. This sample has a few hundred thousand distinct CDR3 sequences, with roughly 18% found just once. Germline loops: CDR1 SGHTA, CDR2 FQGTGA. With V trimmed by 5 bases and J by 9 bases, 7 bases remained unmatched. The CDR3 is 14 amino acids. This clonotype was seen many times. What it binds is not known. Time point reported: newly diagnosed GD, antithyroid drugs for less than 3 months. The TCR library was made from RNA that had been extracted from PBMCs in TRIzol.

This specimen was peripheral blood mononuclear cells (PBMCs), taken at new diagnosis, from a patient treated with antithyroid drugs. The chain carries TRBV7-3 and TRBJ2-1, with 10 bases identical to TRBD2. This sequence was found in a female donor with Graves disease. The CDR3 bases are TGTGCCAGCAGCGCCGCTAGCGGGAGTTTTGAGCAGTTCTTC. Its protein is CASSAASGSFEQFF.